This T cell receptor beta chain was profiled in a study of glioma-infiltrating T cells. Study as a whole: Sequencing aimed for roughly 4.5- to 11-fold coverage of roughly one million peripheral T cells.

Trimming left V 1 base short and J 6 bases short, with 17 bases between. Germline assignment: CDR1 SGHVS and CDR2 FNYEAQ. This CDR3 contains 16 residues. The iRepertoire nested amplicon-rescue multiplex PCR amplified TCR alpha and beta CDR3s from RNA. TCRdb analysed the multiplex PCR reads with MiXCR anew, one entry per CDR3 protein. The sample has approximately 400,000 distinct CDR3 sequences, about two fifths seen once; the top ten hold 12%. This clonotype was seen more than once but under ten times. The sequence was obtained from a human donor with low-grade glioma or glioblastoma, undergoing nonglioma brain surgery, or in good health (not recorded which). Sequences were obtained from glioma tissue, nonneoplastic brain tissue, or PBMCs (not recorded which). This chain uses TRBV7-6 with TRBJ2-3, with D unclear. CDR3 sequence reads: CASSLVRQAMRDTQYF. The CDR3 DNA reads as TGTGCCAGCAGCTTAGTGAGGCAGGCGATGAGGGATACGCAGTATTTT.